The 24 T cell receptor beta chains listed next were all sequenced from one sample in a study of blood T cell repertoires in COVID-19. Profiled with immunoSEQ multiplex PCR; TCRdb holds only in-frame clones, not every one. The repertoire holds about 26,000 clones, with roughly 84% as singletons. The sample was peripheral blood. These receptors all stem from a human donor in a cohort sampled during active COVID-19.

A single count supports this clone. The V call is TRBV19, the J call TRBJ2-7; 7 positions agree with TRBD1. Trimming removed 6 bases from V and 0 bases from J; junction bases left unmatched: 2. The CDR3 spans 13 residues. Germline V lookup: CDR1 LNHDA, CDR2 SQIVND (reference sequence). The CDR3 sequence: CASRGQYSYEQYF. The CDR3 region has the DNA TGTGCCAGTAGGGGACAGTACTCCTACGAGCAGTACTTC.

The chain is built from TRBV3-1 (or the pseudogene TRBV3-2) and TRBJ2-7; D might be TRBD2 (6 bases). V was pared by 1 base and J by 2 bases, with 9 bases between. Per germline, CDR1 LGHDT and CDR2 YNNKEL (reference sequence). The CDR3 length is 14 residues. CDR3 region: CASSQGSGPYEQYF. CDR3 coding DNA: TGTGCCAGCAGCCAAGGGAGCGGGCCCTACGAGCAGTACTTC.

This sequence joins TRBV7-9 and TRBJ2-5, with a tentative D call TRBD2 (5 bases). Germline-derived CDR1 and CDR2 are SEHNR and FQNEAQ (reference sequence). V was pared by 2 bases and J by 4 bases, with 11 bases between. This CDR3 comprises 14 residues. The CDR3 loop reads CASSLSAAGETQYF. The CDR3 nucleotides are TGTGCCAGCAGCTTATCGGCTGCGGGAGAGACCCAGTACTTC.

The rearrangement joins TRBV29-1 to TRBJ2-7; TRBD2 matches 13 bases. The CDR3 contains 15 residues. Trimming took 5 bases from V and 5 from J; bases not matched to a gene: 9. Per the germline V gene, CDR1 is SQVTM and CDR2 is ANQGSEA. CDR3 residues: CSVSGLAGVVDEQYF. The CDR3 DNA is TGCAGCGTTTCCGGACTAGCGGGAGTAGTCGACGAGCAGTACTTC.

The chain combines TRBV11-2 with TRBJ1-2, with 8 bases matching TRBD1. The length of the CDR3 is 12 residues. Trimming removed 5 bases from V and 6 bases from J; junction bases left unmatched: 2. CDR1 and CDR2 (germline): SGHAT, FQNNGV. CDR3 sequence reads: CASSATGDGYTF. The CDR3 DNA reads TGTGCCAGCAGCGCGACAGGGGATGGCTACACCTTC.

The rearrangement joins TRBV15 to TRBJ1-5, with 8 bases identical to TRBD1. The CDR3 runs 17 residues. The junction had 13 bases not matched to a gene; V was cut back by 4 bases and J by 5 bases. The germline gives CDR1 LNHNV, CDR2 YYDKDF (reference sequence). This CDR3 reads CATSTGGRGHEDQPQHF. The CDR3, as DNA: TGTGCCACCAGCACTGGTGGCAGGGGGCACGAGGATCAGCCCCAGCATTTT.

The CDR3 coding sequence is TGTGCCAGCAGCTTGCTAAATCCGGGCACAGATACGCAGTATTTT. As protein: CASSLLNPGTDTQYF. This chain connects TRBV7-9 to TRBJ2-3; D call uncertain. With 3 bases removed from V and 1 base from J, the gap between germline ends came to 11 bases. This CDR3 has 15 amino acids. Looked up from germline, CDR1 is SEHNR and CDR2 is FQNEAQ (reference sequence).

J is TRBJ2-1 and V is TRBV6-5, with TRBD1 as a possible D gene (6 bases). Deletions cut 2 bases from V and 7 bases from J, with 9 bases between. The CDR3 sequence is 13 residues long. Germline V gene data show CDR1 as MNHEY and CDR2 as SVGAGI. CDR3 amino acids: CASSYGQSNEQFF. CDR3 in DNA: TGTGCCAGCAGTTACGGACAGAGTAATGAGCAGTTCTTC.

This clone was seen once. The chain is built from TRBV27 and TRBJ1-3; D uncertain. Trimming cost V 0 bases and J 0 bases, with 15 bases left between them. This CDR3 comprises 18 residues. Germline V lookup: CDR1 MNHEY, CDR2 SMNVEV (reference sequence). CDR3 coding DNA: TGTGCCAGCAGTTTATCTGGTATGGTTGAGAGCTCTGGAAACACCATATATTTT. Amino acids: CASSLSGMVESSGNTIYF.

The chain joins TRBV7-2 to TRBJ1-1, with TRBD1 as a possible D gene (6 bases). Trimming took off 1 base at V and 4 bases at J, with 13 bases between the two ends. Germline values: CDR1 SGHTA, CDR2 FQGNSA. The CDR3 has 15 residues. CDR3 nucleotides: TGTGCCAGCAGCTTAGAACGGGGCAGGGGCACTGAAGCTTTCTTT. It codes for CASSLERGRGTEAFF.

The rearrangement uses TRBV9 and TRBJ1-6; tentative D call: TRBD1 (6 bases). Germline V gene data show CDR1 as SGDLS and CDR2 as YYNGEE. V dropped 3 bases and J dropped 7 bases, with 8 bases sitting between them. This CDR3 contains 13 residues. The CDR3 protein is CASSGTGNSPLHF. CDR3 nucleotide sequence: TGTGCCAGCAGCGGAACAGGGAATTCACCCCTCCACTTT.

The J gene is TRBJ2-7, the V gene TRBV5-6; D is possibly TRBD1 (5 bases). Germline V gene data show CDR1 as SGHDT and CDR2 as YYEEEE. Trimming left V 4 bases short and J 3 bases short, with 11 bases between. CDR3 length equals 13 residues. In nucleotides, the CDR3 is TGTGCCAGCAGCATAATGACAGTCTACGAGCAGTACTTC. This translates into CASSIMTVYEQYF. Full variable domain (missing parts from reference TRBV5-6 and TRBJ2-7): DAGVTQSPTHLIKTRGQQVTLRCSPKSGHDTVSWYQQALGQGPQFIFQYYEEEERQRGNFPDRFSGHQFPNYSSELNVNALLLGDSALYLCASSIMTVYEQYFGPGTRLTVT.

The gene calls are TRBV6-2 or TRBV6-3 and TRBJ1-1, with 8 bases fitting TRBD1. Trimming cost V 2 bases and J 1 base; bases outside gene matches: 3. Germline lookup yields CDR1 MNHEY and CDR2 SVGEGT. The CDR3 length is 15 residues. The CDR3 sequence: CASSYPGTGNTEAFF. CDR3 in DNA: TGTGCCAGCAGTTACCCCGGGACAGGGAACACTGAAGCTTTCTTT.

This sequence joins TRBV27 and TRBJ1-2; D is perhaps TRBD1 (5 bases). The V end was cut by 5 bases, the J end by 1 base, with 14 bases between. This CDR3 spans 15 amino acids. The germline V gene has CDR1 MNHEY and CDR2 SMNVEV (reference sequence). The CDR3 DNA follows: TGTGCCAGCAGTCCACAGGCCCTGTTTAACTATGGCTACACCTTC. Its translation: CASSPQALFNYGYTF.

J is TRBJ2-3 and V is TRBV4-3; the match to TRBD1 covers 9 bases. The CDR3 runs to 16 residues. CDR1 and CDR2 (germline): LGHNA, YSLEER. Trimming cost V 0 bases and J 3 bases; bases outside gene matches: 4. The CDR3 DNA is TGCGCCAGCAGCCAAGATCCGGACAGGGGTACAGATACGCAGTATTTT. This sequence encodes CASSQDPDRGTDTQYF.

The chain employs TRBV6-5 and TRBJ2-7; 8 nucleotides match TRBD2. Trimming removed 0 bases from V and 0 bases from J; junction bases left unmatched: 1. Germline V lookup: CDR1 MNHEY, CDR2 SVGAGI. The CDR3 covers 15 residues. The CDR3 protein is CASSYSSGSSYEQYF. The CDR3, as DNA: TGTGCCAGCAGTTACTCGAGCGGGAGCTCCTACGAGCAGTACTTC.

The rearrangement uses TRBV7-2 and TRBJ2-1, with a possible D match to TRBD1 (6 bases). Trimming removed 5 bases from V and 12 bases from J, with 14 bases in between. CDR1 SGHTA and CDR2 FQGNSA come from the germline V gene. This CDR3 is 12 amino acids long. DNA for the CDR3: TGTGCCAGCAGCAACACAGGGATTTGGCAGTTCTTC. This sequence encodes CASSNTGIWQFF.

This chain connects TRBV7-8 to TRBJ2-7; 11 nucleotides align to TRBD2. The CDR3 has 16 residues. Germline values: CDR1 SGHVS, CDR2 FQNEAQ. J lost 7 bases, V lost 4 bases, and 12 bases had no gene match. This CDR3 reads CASSSLMTSGIEEQYF. CDR3 coding DNA: TGTGCCAGCAGCTCATTGATGACTAGCGGGATCGAGGAGCAGTACTTC.

The chain's CDR3 is CAWNLGAGTGGGYGYTF. CDR3 coding DNA: TGTGCCTGGAATTTAGGGGCGGGGACAGGGGGCGGCTATGGCTACACCTTC. This chain uses TRBV30 with TRBJ1-2; 12 bases are a match to TRBD1. Per the germline V gene, CDR1 is GTSNPN and CDR2 is SVGIG (reference sequence). The V and J ends lost 4 bases and 4 bases, in that order; junction bases with no gene match: 13. The CDR3 is 17 residues long.

This chain joins TRBV10-3 and TRBJ2-1; 9 nucleotides agree with TRBD2. From germline, CDR1 is ENHRY and CDR2 SYGVKD. V shed 0 bases and J 4 bases; nucleotides not matched to a gene: 4. The CDR3 is 16 residues long. For the CDR3, the DNA is TGTGCCATCAGTGAGTCGGGGGGACTAGCTTACAATGAGCAGTTCTTC. This gives the protein CAISESGGLAYNEQFF.

This clone has a handful of counts. The CDR3 nucleotides are TGTGCCAGCAGCTTACCAGTAAATGGAGGGGATAGGAACACTGAAGCTTTCTTT. Protein product: CASSLPVNGGDRNTEAFF. The rearrangement uses TRBV7-9 and TRBJ1-1, with D possibly matching TRBD1 (5 bases). Trimming left V 2 bases short and J 1 base short, with 20 bases between. The CDR3 runs 18 residues. Germline V gives CDR1 SEHNR, CDR2 FQNEAQ (reference sequence).

The chain links TRBV27 to TRBJ2-7; D possibly corresponds to TRBD1 (6 bases). Germline V CDR1 and CDR2: MNHEY, SMNVEV (reference sequence). Trimming took off 2 bases at V and 5 bases at J, with 13 bases between the two ends. CDR3 length: 14 amino acids. CDR3 amino acids: CASSLTHRDHEQYF. CDR3 nucleotide sequence: TGTGCCAGCAGTTTAACCCACAGGGACCACGAGCAGTACTTC.

The rearrangement joins TRBV7-2 to TRBJ1-2, with TRBD1 matching 9 bases. CDR1 is SGHTA and CDR2 is FQGNSA in the germline V gene. CDR3 length: 13 residues. The trim removed 4 bases at V and 4 bases at J, leaving 1 base unmatched. CDR3 residues: CASSSGQGYGYTF. The CDR3 region has the DNA TGTGCCAGCAGCTCGGGACAGGGCTATGGCTACACCTTC.

The V gene is TRBV5-1, the J gene TRBJ2-3; TRBD1 aligns across 12 bases. V lost 3 bases to trimming and J lost 6 bases; unmatched junction nucleotides: 11. Germline CDR1 is SGHRS and CDR2 is YFSETQ. CDR3 size: 17 residues. CDR3 amino acids: CASSSAGTGGSADTQYF. CDR3 DNA sequence: TGCGCCAGCAGCTCGGCCGGGACAGGGGGCTCGGCGGATACGCAGTATTTT. The full variable domain, in which reference TRBV5-1 and TRBJ2-3 provide the parts outside the CDR3, is KAGVTQTPRYLIKTRGQQVTLSCSPISGHRSVSWYQQTPGQGLQFLFEYFSETQRNKGNFPGRFSGRQFSNSRSEMNVSTLELGDSALYLCASSSAGTGGSADTQYFGPGTRLTVL.